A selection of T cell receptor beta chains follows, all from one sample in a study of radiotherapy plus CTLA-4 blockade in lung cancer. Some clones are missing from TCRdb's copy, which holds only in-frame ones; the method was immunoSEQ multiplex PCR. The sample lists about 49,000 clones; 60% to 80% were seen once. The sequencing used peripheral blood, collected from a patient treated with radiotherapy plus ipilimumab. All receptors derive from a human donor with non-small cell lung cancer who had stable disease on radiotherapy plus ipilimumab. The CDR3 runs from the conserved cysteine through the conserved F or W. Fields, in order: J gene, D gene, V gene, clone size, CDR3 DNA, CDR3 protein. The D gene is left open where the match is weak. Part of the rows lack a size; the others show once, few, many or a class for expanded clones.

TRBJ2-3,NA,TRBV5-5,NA,TGTGCCAGCAGCTTCCCCACGGCGGATACGCAGTATTTT,CASSFPTADTQYF
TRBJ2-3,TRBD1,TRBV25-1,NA,TGTGCCAGCAGTGCGGAAGGGACAGGGCGGGCAGATACGCAGTATTTT,CASSAEGTGRADTQYF
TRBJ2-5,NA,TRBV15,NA,TGTGCCACCAGCAGAGATGTGGAGGGGGTGGAAGAGACCCAGTACTTC,CATSRDVEGVEETQYF
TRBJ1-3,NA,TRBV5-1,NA,TGCGCCAGCAGCTTTGACGGGACGGATGGAAACACCATATATTTT,CASSFDGTDGNTIYF
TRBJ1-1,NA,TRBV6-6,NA,TGTGCCAGCAGGACCGAATTAAACACTGAAGCTTTCTTT,CASRTELNTEAFF
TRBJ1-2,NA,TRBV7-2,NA,TGTGCCAGCAGCTTAGTTGGGGGGGCGAACTATGGCTACACCTTC,CASSLVGGANYGYTF
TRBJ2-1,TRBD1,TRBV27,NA,TGTGCCAGCAGAGAGGCCGGGACAGGGGCTTACAATGAGCAGTTCTTC,CASREAGTGAYNEQFF
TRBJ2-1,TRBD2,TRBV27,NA,TGTGCCAGCAGTTTCATCCGGGGGGGCTCGTACAATGAGCAGTTCTTC,CASSFIRGGSYNEQFF
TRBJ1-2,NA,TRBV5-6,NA,TGTGCCAGCAGCTTTGGGACACCTGCTAACTATGGCTACACCTTC,CASSFGTPANYGYTF
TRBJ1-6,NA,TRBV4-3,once,TGCGCCAGCAGCCGATCTCCCGGGCCCAATTCACCCCTCCACTTT,CASSRSPGPNSPLHF
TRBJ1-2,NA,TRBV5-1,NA,TGCGCCAGCAGCTCCGACGGCATACCATCCTATGGCTACACCTTC,CASSSDGIPSYGYTF
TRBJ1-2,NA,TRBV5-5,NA,TGTGCCAGCAGCCAAGAGCAGGGTCGGGGGGGCTACACCTTC,CASSQEQGRGGYTF
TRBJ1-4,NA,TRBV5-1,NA,TGCGCCAGCAGCTTGACTATCGGGGGGGCTGCTGAAAAACTGTTTTTT,CASSLTIGGAAEKLFF
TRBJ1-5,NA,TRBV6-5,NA,TGTGCCAGCAGTGAACTGGGTACGCAGCCCCAGCATTTT,CASSELGTQPQHF
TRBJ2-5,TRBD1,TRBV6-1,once,TGTGCCAGCAGTGAGACAGGGGCCCAAGAGACCCAGTACTTC,CASSETGAQETQYF
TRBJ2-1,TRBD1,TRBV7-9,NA,TGTGCCAGCAGCCAAACCCAGGGGGCCTACAATGAGCAGTTCTTC,CASSQTQGAYNEQFF
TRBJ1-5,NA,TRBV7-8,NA,TGTGCCAGCAGCCTAAGGGAGCGCAACGCGCCCCAGCATTTT,CASSLRERNAPQHF
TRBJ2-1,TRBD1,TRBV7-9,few,TGTGCCAGCAGCTTACGACAGGGTAGATACAATGAGCAGTTCTTC,CASSLRQGRYNEQFF